This T cell receptor beta chain originates from a study of blood T cell repertoires in COVID-19. The wider study: The United States, Italy and Spain were the sources of the acute and convalescent COVID-19 samples. Sources were T cells, B-cell-depleted T cells, or PBMCs; the material itself was cDNA or gDNA.

The V gene's germline CDR1 is SGHDT and CDR2 YYEEEE. V trimming: 4 bases; J trimming: 5 bases; junction bases outside the gene matches: 9. The CDR3 runs 14 residues. Per the original methods: How many nucleated cells were present was estimated from reference gene primer amplification. Libraries were prepared by immunoSEQ multiplex PCR; TCRdb keeps only in-frame clonotypes and omits some of them. The D gene and trimming were derived from the DNA, and the V and J assignments and clone size from that table. The data hold about 100,000 clones, with more than 65% observed a single time. This TCR derives from a man aged 65-85 years with active or convalescent COVID-19. The J gene is TRBJ2-7, the V gene TRBV5-6; TRBD2 matches 7 bases. Input material: peripheral blood. The DNA of the CDR3 is TGTGCCAGCAGCGCCCTAGCGGCCCTCAACGAGCAGTACTTC. Protein: CASSALAALNEQYF.